These 28 T cell receptor beta chains share one sample of origin, sequenced in a study of T cell changes during pregnancy in multiple sclerosis (dated by TCRdb to between 2018 and 2020). Receptors were amplified or captured by the immunoSEQ multiplex PCR assay. Drawn from immuneACCESS, this table holds only the in-frame rearrangements with V and J called that TCRdb kept. Clones are partly lost; checked studies trace under half to an unresolved V gene and leave the rest unexplained. The sample table contains about 36,000 clones; only one count was recorded for around 94% of them. The biggest ten clones account for roughly 1.2% of the sample. Specimen: PBMCs (not recorded whether the cells were cultured). The receptors here all came from a female donor with multiple sclerosis, enrolled in a pregnancy study.

The chain uses TRBV13 and TRBJ2-1; D assignment may be TRBD1 or TRBD2 (5 bases each). The germline V gene encodes CDR1 PRHDT and CDR2 FYEKMQ (reference sequence). V lost 5 bases, J lost 2 bases, and 13 bases lay in between. The CDR3 covers 15 residues. CDR3 loop: CASSAPQGAYNEQFF. In DNA form, the CDR3 reads TGTGCCAGCAGCGCCCCTCAGGGAGCCTACAATGAGCAGTTCTTC.

This chain connects TRBV6-5 to TRBJ2-1, with 12 bases aligning to TRBD2. V trimming: 4 bases; J trimming: 6 bases; junction bases outside the gene matches: 7. Germline values: CDR1 MNHEY, CDR2 SVGAGI. The CDR3 runs 16 residues. The CDR3 spells CASSSPLAGGTNEQFF. The CDR3 DNA sequence: TGTGCCAGCAGTTCCCCACTAGCGGGAGGAACCAATGAGCAGTTCTTC.

V is TRBV11-2 and J is TRBJ2-7; D is ambiguous. This CDR3 is built from 15 residues. Trimming pared 6 bases from V and 2 bases from J, leaving 17 bases between. The germline V gene has CDR1 SGHAT and CDR2 FQNNGV. The CDR3 bases are TGTGCCAGCAGAGGAGTCCGCTTGGCTACCTACGAGCAGTACTTC. It yields the protein CASRGVRLATYEQYF.

V is TRBV5-1 and J is TRBJ2-1; D unresolved. Trimming left V 0 bases short and J 6 bases short, with 16 bases between. CDR3 length: 16 amino acids. Germline-derived CDR1 and CDR2 are SGHRS and YFSETQ. The CDR3 nucleotides read TGCGCCAGCAGCTTGGGACAAACCACGAATACCAATGAGCAGTTCTTC. Encoded protein: CASSLGQTTNTNEQFF.

This chain uses TRBV27 with TRBJ2-1; 8 bases are shared with TRBD1. Germline V gene data show CDR1 as MNHEY and CDR2 as SMNVEV (reference sequence). The CDR3 contains 13 residues. V lost 8 bases and J lost 6; bases outside the gene matches: 6. CDR3 DNA: TGTGCCAGCGAAAACGGACAGGGCAATGAGCAGTTCTTC. Amino acid sequence: CASENGQGNEQFF.

This chain uses TRBV14 with TRBJ2-1, with 9 bases matching TRBD2. The V and J ends lost 5 bases and 7 bases, in that order; junction bases with no gene match: 9. Germline CDR1 and CDR2: SGHDN and FVKESK. The CDR3 covers 15 residues. The CDR3 nucleotides read TGTGCCAGCAGCGGAATAGCGGGAGAGGCTAATGAGCAGTTCTTC. Amino acid sequence: CASSGIAGEANEQFF.

This rearrangement joins TRBV5-4 to TRBJ2-7, with a possible D match to TRBD1 (5 bases). Germline V CDR1 and CDR2: SGHNT, YYREEE (reference sequence). This CDR3 is built from 15 residues. Trimming removed 0 bases from V and 7 bases from J, with 17 bases in between. In nucleotides, the CDR3 is TGTGCCAGCAGCTTGGCCATCATGGCAGGGAAAGAGCAGTACTTC. Protein sequence: CASSLAIMAGKEQYF.

J is TRBJ1-5 and V is TRBV6-1; tentatively, D is TRBD1 (6 bases). Trimming left V 6 bases short and J 7 bases short, with 16 bases between. This CDR3 has 14 amino acids. CDR1 is MNHNS and CDR2 is SASEGT in the germline V gene. The CDR3: CASREQGHGQPQHF. The CDR3 DNA sequence: TGTGCCAGCAGGGAACAGGGTCATGGACAGCCCCAGCATTTT.

The chain employs TRBV27 and TRBJ2-1, with 14 bases fitting TRBD2. J was trimmed by 7 bases and V by 4 bases; bases with no gene match: 6. The CDR3 has 16 amino acids. Per germline, CDR1 MNHEY and CDR2 SMNVEV (reference sequence). CDR3 protein: CASSSGRLAGGNEQFF. The CDR3 DNA reads TGTGCCAGCAGTTCCGGAAGACTAGCGGGAGGGAATGAGCAGTTCTTC.

The chain uses TRBV13 and TRBJ2-1, with D uncertain. From germline, CDR1 is PRHDT and CDR2 FYEKMQ (reference sequence). V gave up 5 bases and J gave up 0 bases, with 8 bases separating them. The CDR3 sequence is 14 residues long. The CDR3 loop is CASSPGFSYNEQFF. The DNA for the CDR3 is TGTGCCAGCAGCCCCGGTTTCTCCTACAATGAGCAGTTCTTC.

This sequence joins TRBV6-5 and TRBJ2-1; 11 positions agree with TRBD2. Trimming cost V 5 bases and J 7 bases; bases outside gene matches: 7. The CDR3 has 15 residues. From germline, CDR1 is MNHEY and CDR2 SVGAGI. The CDR3 is CASSPGASGRNEQFF. The CDR3 DNA follows: TGTGCCAGCAGTCCCGGGGCTAGCGGGAGGAATGAGCAGTTCTTC.

J is TRBJ2-7 and V is TRBV4-3; D possibly uses TRBD1 or TRBD2 (5 bases each). CDR1 and CDR2 from the germline V gene are LGHNA and YSLEER. The CDR3 contains 17 residues. V lost 1 base, J lost 0 bases, and 16 bases lay in between. CDR3 nucleotide sequence: TGCGCCAGCAGCCAAGGGGTTCAAGGGGAGAGCTCCTACGAGCAGTACTTC. Residues: CASSQGVQGESSYEQYF.

V gene TRBV5-1 combines with J gene TRBJ1-2; maybe TRBD1 (5 bases). Per the germline V gene, CDR1 is SGHRS and CDR2 is YFSETQ. Trimming cost V 0 bases and J 7 bases, with 16 bases left between them. This CDR3 region has 15 residues. The CDR3, as DNA: TGCGCCAGCAGCTTGGAGGCTGGGGCTGGGGGTGGCTACACCTTC. This encodes CASSLEAGAGGGYTF.

V usage is TRBV10-3 and J usage is TRBJ2-1; a weak D match, TRBD2 (5 bases). The germline V gene has CDR1 ENHRY and CDR2 SYGVKD. CDR3 length equals 15 residues. V was cut by 3 bases and J by 0 bases, with 9 bases left in between. Here the CDR3 reads CAISDERPSYNEQFF. CDR3 coding DNA: TGTGCCATCAGTGATGAGCGGCCCTCCTACAATGAGCAGTTCTTC.

The rearrangement uses TRBV16 and TRBJ2-7; a possible D gene is TRBD2 (6 bases). Germline CDR1 and CDR2: KGHSY and FQNENV. This CDR3 comprises 14 residues. Deletions cut 5 bases from V and 4 bases from J, with 15 bases between. The CDR3 sequence: CASSSGGAGYEQYF. The DNA of the CDR3 is TGTGCCAGCAGCTCCGGCGGGGCAGGGTACGAGCAGTACTTC.

The gene calls are TRBV7-7 and TRBJ1-4, with D hard to call. CDR3 length equals 15 residues. Germline V gene data show CDR1 as SSHAT and CDR2 as FNYEAQ (reference sequence). V dropped 4 bases and J dropped 8 bases, with 17 bases sitting between them. Here the CDR3 reads CASSSPEISPEKLFF. The CDR3 DNA sequence: TGTGCCAGCAGCTCGCCCGAGATATCCCCCGAAAAACTGTTTTTT.

The CDR3 loop reads CASSDPSGNTDTQYF. Here the CDR3 DNA reads TGCGCCAGCAGTGATCCTAGCGGGAACACAGATACGCAGTATTTT. This chain uses TRBV10-1 with TRBJ2-3, with TRBD2 matching over 9 bases. The junction had 3 bases not matched to a gene; V was cut back by 3 bases and J by 2 bases. The CDR3 is made up of 15 amino acids. The V gene's germline CDR1 is WNHNN and CDR2 SYGVQD (reference sequence).

J is TRBJ2-1 and V is TRBV7-9, with a possible D match to TRBD2 (5 bases). Germline V gene lookup returns CDR1 SEHNR and CDR2 FQNEAQ (reference sequence). V lost 4 bases and J lost 1, with 11 bases in between. There are 15 residues in the CDR3. Written as DNA, the CDR3 is TGTGCCAGCAGCTCCGGGGTAAGATCCTACAATGAGCAGTTCTTC. It translates to CASSSGVRSYNEQFF.

This chain uses TRBV6-5 with TRBJ2-3; tentative D call: TRBD2 (5 bases). Germline values: CDR1 MNHEY, CDR2 SVGAGI. Deletions cut 2 bases from V and 0 bases from J, with 9 bases between. The CDR3 runs to 15 residues. CDR3 sequence: CASSYLGASTDTQYF. CDR3 in DNA: TGTGCCAGCAGTTACCTGGGAGCTAGCACAGATACGCAGTATTTT.

V gene TRBV5-1 combines with J gene TRBJ2-7, with TRBD1 matching over 10 bases. Germline V gene lookup returns CDR1 SGHRS and CDR2 YFSETQ. Trimming at V came to 0 bases and at J to 5 bases, leaving 8 bases not matched to a gene. This CDR3 has 16 residues. As DNA, the CDR3 is TGCGCCAGCAGCTTGGGACAGGGGGCTCCGAGAGACGAGCAGTACTTC. Translation: CASSLGQGAPRDEQYF.

This clone was seen a handful of times. The chain uses TRBV2 and TRBJ2-2; no reliable D call. The CDR3 has 14 residues. CDR1 is SNHLY, CDR2 FYNNEI, per germline. V lost 7 bases to trimming and J lost 0 bases, with 9 bases between them. The CDR3: CASTEASNTGELFF. CDR3 nucleotide sequence: TGTGCCAGCACGGAAGCGTCGAACACCGGGGAGCTGTTTTTT.

This chain connects TRBV4-1 to TRBJ1-5; 10 bases align to TRBD1. V dropped 0 bases and J dropped 4; count of bases not matched to a gene: 3. Germline V lookup: CDR1 MGHRA, CDR2 YSYEKL. The CDR3 contains 16 residues. CDR3 nucleotides: TGCGCCAGCAGCCAAGATAGGGGACAGGGGAATCAGCCCCAGCATTTT. This codes for CASSQDRGQGNQPQHF.

This chain links TRBV18 with TRBJ1-4; D is ambiguous. Germline CDR1 and CDR2: KGHSH and LQKENI. V lost 2 bases, J lost 6 bases, and 7 bases lay in between. The length of the CDR3 is 13 residues. The CDR3 sequence: CASSPGNHEKLFF. CDR3 in DNA: TGTGCCAGCTCACCAGGGAATCATGAAAAACTGTTTTTT.

The CDR3 loop is CASRGTGITDTQYF. The DNA for the CDR3 is TGTGCCAGCAGAGGGACAGGGATCACAGATACGCAGTATTTT. This chain links TRBV6-4 with TRBJ2-3; 9 nucleotides align to TRBD1. After removal of 6 bases from V and 2 bases from J, the junction contained 3 bases not matched to a gene. Per germline, CDR1 MRHNA and CDR2 SNTAGT. CDR3 length: 14 amino acids.

This CDR3 reads CASQMGGRDNQPQHF. The CDR3 DNA is TGTGCCAGTCAAATGGGAGGCAGGGATAATCAGCCCCAGCATTTT. V gene TRBV19 combines with J gene TRBJ1-5, with D possibly TRBD1 on 5 matching bases. The germline V gene encodes CDR1 LNHDA and CDR2 SQIVND (reference sequence). The CDR3 runs to 15 residues. V gave up 8 bases and J gave up 4 bases, with 18 bases separating them.

V gene TRBV18 combines with J gene TRBJ1-5; 10 nucleotides agree with TRBD1. This CDR3 region has 15 residues. CDR1 is KGHSH and CDR2 is LQKENI in the germline V gene. J was trimmed by 3 bases and V by 6 bases; bases with no gene match: 5. This CDR3 is CASSPGQGDNQPQHF. The CDR3 DNA sequence: TGTGCCAGCTCGCCTGGACAGGGGGACAATCAGCCCCAGCATTTT.

This clone was picked up one time. This rearrangement joins TRBV19 to TRBJ2-1, with 14 bases fitting TRBD2. From germline, CDR1 is LNHDA and CDR2 SQIVND (reference sequence). J gave up 7 bases and V 6 bases, and 11 bases lay outside the gene matches. CDR3 size: 17 residues. The CDR3 region is CASSRPGLAGEGNEQFF. CDR3 coding DNA: TGTGCCAGTAGCCGACCGGGACTAGCGGGAGAGGGGAATGAGCAGTTCTTC.

V and J are TRBV7-2 and TRBJ2-7, with TRBD2 matching 12 bases. This CDR3 has 17 residues. Germline V gene sequence: CDR1 SGHTA, CDR2 FQGNSA. V was pared by 2 bases and J by 0 bases, with 5 bases of the junction left unmatched. The CDR3: CASSLLATSGSSYEQYF. In nucleotides, the CDR3 is TGTGCCAGCAGCTTACTGGCGACTAGCGGGAGCTCCTACGAGCAGTACTTC.